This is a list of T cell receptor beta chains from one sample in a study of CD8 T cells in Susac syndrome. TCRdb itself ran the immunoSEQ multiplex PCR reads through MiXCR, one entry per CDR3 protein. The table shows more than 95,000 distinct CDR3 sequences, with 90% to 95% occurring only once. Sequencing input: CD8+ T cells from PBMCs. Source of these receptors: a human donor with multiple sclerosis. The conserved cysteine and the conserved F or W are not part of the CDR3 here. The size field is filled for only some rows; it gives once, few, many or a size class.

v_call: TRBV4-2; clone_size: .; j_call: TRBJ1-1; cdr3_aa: ASSQLGSGGRRLEAF
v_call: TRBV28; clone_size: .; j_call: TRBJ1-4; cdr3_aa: ASRRGRGHATNEKLF
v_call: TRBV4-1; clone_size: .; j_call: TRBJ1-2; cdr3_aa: ASSQDKWQGSGYT
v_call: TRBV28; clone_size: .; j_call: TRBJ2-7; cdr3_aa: ASSLSDRTHEQY
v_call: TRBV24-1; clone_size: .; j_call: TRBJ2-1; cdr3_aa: ATSDSTSGRTYNEQF
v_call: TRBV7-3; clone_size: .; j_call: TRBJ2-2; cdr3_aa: ASSLTLSSGVNTGELF
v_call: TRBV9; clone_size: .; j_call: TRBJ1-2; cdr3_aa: ASSVGDSGYT
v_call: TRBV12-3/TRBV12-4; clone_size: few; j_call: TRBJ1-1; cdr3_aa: ASSSSTEAF
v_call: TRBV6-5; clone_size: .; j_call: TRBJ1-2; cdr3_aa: ASSYWESSDSLYGYT
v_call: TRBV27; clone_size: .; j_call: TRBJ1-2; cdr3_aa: ASSFRTGGSYGYT
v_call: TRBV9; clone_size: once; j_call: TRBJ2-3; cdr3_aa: ASSVGSGTDTQY
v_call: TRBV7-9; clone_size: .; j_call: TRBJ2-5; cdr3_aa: ASSSPYQETQY
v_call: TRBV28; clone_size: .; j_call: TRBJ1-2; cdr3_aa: ASSPSPGVAYGYT
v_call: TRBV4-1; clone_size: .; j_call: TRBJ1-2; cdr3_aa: ASSREDPYGYT